This T cell receptor beta chain was found in a study of regulatory T cells in long-lasting Graves disease (dated by TCRdb to 2020 to 2022). Context from the whole study: Patients with newly diagnosed Graves' disease had been on antithyroid drugs for under 3 months. The study was conducted in China and was registered as a clinical trial. A total of about 33 samples underwent TCR sequencing, from some 13 patients with persistent Graves' disease and 20 or so patients with newly diagnosed Graves' disease. This study used TCR sequencing and RNA sequencing of peripheral blood to compare persistent Graves' disease patients against newly diagnosed Graves' disease patients.

Libraries were prepared through multiplex PCR. These reads were obtained on an Illumina HiSeq 4000. CDR3 regions were amplified by Arm-PCR with iRepertoire HTBI primers to construct TCR beta libraries. PCR products were gel purified before sequencing. As for the original processing: Gene usage analysis of CDR3 amino acid clonotypes used the 50 to 70 TRBV and more than 13 TRBJ segments found across samples. Filtered high-quality paired reads were merged into contigs using COPE and FqMerger. BLAST was used to align contigs to IMGT TRBV, TRBD and TRBJ reference genes, and CDR3 was defined according to IMGT. Any clonotype with a frequency above 0.1% was classified as a highly expanded clone. Shannon entropy was used to measure repertoire diversity, and the Gini coefficient was used to measure V-J evenness. Clonotypes shared by more than one individual were considered public. Using fastp at Q25 and MiXCR, TCRdb reprocessed the public reads and kept productive beta chains. Merged by CDR3 protein, the rows form single entries marked with the most common genes and DNA. TCRdb, rather than the study authors, made the V and J calls. Present in this sample are some 250,000 distinct CDR3 sequences, about 20% of which were seen just once. The top ten constitute approximately 15% of the sample.

Beyond this particular receptor, the publication reports: Peripheral blood alone was examined, since thyroid tissue, which constituted the primary lesion, could not be accessed. As a limitation, the authors acknowledged that the small sample size may reduce accuracy. More public clonotypes were shared among persistent patients (2,741) than among newly diagnosed patients (approximately 1,000). Lower TCR Shannon entropy and fewer highly expanded clones were observed in persistent Graves' disease patients than in newly diagnosed patients, which suggested clonal expansion. TRBV28, TRBJ1-2 and TRBJ2-5 were preferentially used in persistent disease, while TRBV20-1 and TRBJ2-1 were favored in newly diagnosed disease. Sequencing and analysis were restricted to the TCR beta chain.

Looking up the germline V gene yields CDR1 SGHRS and CDR2 YFSETQ. V and J lose 0 bases and 1 base, and a span of 7 bases separates them. The CDR3 spans 14 residues, from the cysteine through the phenylalanine. The only DNA kept is the CDR3, 42 bases in frame from the first base. About this clonotype itself: Its binding antigen is unknown. Base qualities are not recorded, but no much larger clone differs from it by a single base.

This sample's time point label indicates: newly diagnosed GD, antithyroid drugs for less than 3 months. RNA was extracted from PBMCs in TRIzol for both TCR sequencing and RNA sequencing. The diagnosis of Graves' disease followed American Thyroid Association guidelines. The patients came from an endocrinology department in Xi'an, China. Each patient gave around 9 milliliters of peripheral blood, collected in an EDTA anticoagulant tube. Ficoll Paque Plus density gradient separation was used to isolate PBMCs, and no additional T cell sorting was done. An Agilent 2100 Bioanalyzer and agarose gel were used to check RNA quality, and a NanoDrop 2000 was used to measure RNA concentration. The same data also contributed to another study, on T cells in Graves' hyperthyroidism and ophthalmopathy. The second study reports: A patient counted as having stable Graves' hyperthyroidism if no progression to ophthalmopathy occurred over 18 months of follow-up. Hyperthyroidism patients were aged 18 to 65 years and newly diagnosed, with disease duration of less than 2 months. Exclusion was applied to patients with uncontrolled infections, other autoimmune diseases, pregnancy or lactation. Diagnoses were established on the basis of clinical symptoms, serum thyroxine and TRAb, thyroid ultrasound, and orbital computed tomography. The TCR CDR3 was subjected to a first round of RT-PCR using the HTBI primer set and the Qiagen OneStep RT-PCR kit. Most expanded thyroid clonotypes (frequency above 0.001) were also found in blood, which suggests that blood repertoires may mirror thyroid immune responses. Ophthalmopathy was separated from stable hyperthyroidism by a 13 V-J signature model, with about 88% sensitivity and approximately 81% specificity obtained in cross-validation and 80%/75% obtained in testing. In validation, the model predicted progression to ophthalmopathy with 60% to 71% sensitivity and around 72% specificity, a median of about 6.7 months before onset. To identify distinguishing TCR V-J signatures, a discovery cohort of 95 to 100 patients was used, comprising 43 with Graves' ophthalmopathy and 55 to 65 with stable Graves' hyperthyroidism. Prospective prediction of ophthalmopathy was tested in an independent validation cohort of 18 to 20 hyperthyroidism patients and 17 patients who later progressed to ophthalmopathy. The 100 or so discovery patients were randomly split 7:3 into training and test sets. In addition, the study compared T-cell repertoires in thyroid tissue and in blood from about six Graves' hyperthyroidism patients. Following sampling, methimazole starting at 30 mg daily was given to hyperthyroidism patients, and high-dose intravenous methylprednisolone was given to ophthalmopathy patients. A second multiplex PCR round built the libraries, followed by size selection and purification. Paired-end sequencing of the libraries was performed with 100 bp reads on an Illumina HiSeq2000. SOAPnuke was used to process the raw data, removing reads that contained adapters or uncalled bases, had a mean Phred below 15, or lacked an exact match to the constant primer or identifier. High-quality paired reads were merged with COPE v1.2.5, and unique nucleotide sequences were defined as clonotypes. MiTCR v1.1 was used to align the clonotypes against IMGT TRBV, TRBD and TRBJ reference segments. Only V-J combinations with frequency above 0.0001, covering roughly 99% of repertoires, were analysed. A TCS score was defined as the ratio between F50 (clonal expansion) and ExV (chaos), using BLOSUM62-based TCRdist between CDR3 peptides within each V-J. Welch's t-statistics and random forest reduced around 520 V-J features to roughly 13, which were used in a naive Bayes classifier (R e1071). Sample size was not statistically predetermined, and blinding of investigators to group allocation was not performed. According to the paper, TCR Vbeta CDR3 sequencing was carried out on some 130 peripheral blood samples, which came from 40 to 45 ophthalmopathy, about 75 hyperthyroidism and some 17 progressor patients.

The sequence is built from TRBV5-1 and TRBJ2-5; too little of a D gene remains to name it. The starting material was peripheral blood mononuclear cells (PBMCs), obtained at new diagnosis, from a patient treated with antithyroid drugs. The TCR was taken from a young woman with Graves disease. Donor details come from another sample of the same person, matched by shared clones. CDR3 loop: CASSLASVQETQYF. The DNA is as follows: TGCGCCAGCAGCTTGGCGTCAGTCCAAGAGACCCAGTACTTC.